This TCR beta chain originates from a study of CD8 T cells in ankylosing spondylitis. Each CDR3 protein is one row after TCRdb ran MiXCR on the 5' RACE reads. The sample includes around 330,000 distinct CDR3 sequences, under 14% seen only once; the top ten take roughly 9%. This clonotype showed up just a few times. Its target is unknown. Study findings and constraints: Disease-linked clones had a CD8+ phenotype and relatively low frequency in peripheral blood. Earlier studies detected some motif variants in reactive arthritis synovial fluid and blood. As reported, disease-linked clones showed significant enrichment in matched ankylosing spondylitis synovial fluid.

V shed 6 bases and J shed 12 bases, with 21 bases lying between them. Per the germline V gene, CDR1 is SNHLY and CDR2 is FYNNEI. The CDR3 contains 14 residues. This TCR was sampled from a female donor with ankylosing spondylitis or in good health (not recorded which). This chain uses TRBV2 with TRBJ2-1; TRBD2 is a possible D gene (7 bases). Sequencing was carried out using blood, either unsorted or a sorted T cell fraction (not recorded which). Written as DNA, the CDR3 is TGTGCCAGCAGCTGGACAGCCCCTGGGGGGGTGCAGTTCTTC. Translated: CASSWTAPGGVQFF.